This T cell receptor (beta chain) was identified in a study of T cell repertoires in cytomegalovirus infection (dated by TCRdb to between 2018 and 2021). A note on the overall study: Donor HLA type was relevant to the analysis, as public TCR beta signatures indicated carriage of CMV infection together with the matching HLA type. What the study reported, not specific to this receptor: In the ex vivo response, HLA-C-restricted CMV-specific TCR beta clonotypes were dominant, and in two of eight donors the single most frequent clonotype came from this HLA-C-restricted group. Carriers of CMV infection plus the relevant HLA type were discriminated by the cumulative frequency of public TCR beta family members in the study cohort and in an independent roughly 400-donor cohort.

The sequencing machine was an Illumina HiSeq 1500. TCRdb reworked the public reads: Q25 trimming with fastp, MiXCR clone assembly, productive beta chains retained. CDR3 protein sequences are deduplicated, and each keeps its most common genes and DNA. This sample comprises around 530,000 distinct CDR3 sequences, approximately 26% of them detected only once. Of the sample, 13% is held by the ten largest clones. Trimming at the junction amounts to 1 base on V and 6 bases on J, and the germline ends lie 7 bases apart. From cysteine to phenylalanine, the CDR3 is 13 amino acids long. Solely the CDR3 DNA is kept, with 39 bases framed from the first base. CDR1 is given as MDHEN and CDR2 as SYDVKM, both from the germline V gene. This clonotype occurred a few times. The antigen it binds to is not known. No much larger clone exists at a distance of one base, and base qualities are not known.

The receptor's source is a human donor in good health (CMV status not recorded). Some clones in this sample may be carry-over from other donors' samples. The sample was PBMCs. Here the chain combines TRBV28 and TRBJ1-5; the D gene identity is not certain. The DNA reads TGTGCCAGCAGTTTATCACCGATTCAGCCCCAGCATTTT. It encodes CASSLSPIQPQHF.